A single sample is the source of the 16 T cell receptor beta chains below, sequenced in a study of human T cells and chemical hapten exposure. Time point reported: patch test 2, 6 weeks after DPC sensitization. Treatment of the sample: therapeutic diphenylcyclopropenone sensitization with weekly scalp DPC. TCRdb called the RACE reads again in MiXCR, with one record for every CDR3 protein. The data show 96,000 or so distinct CDR3 sequences, about 9.3% seen once. This material consisted of whole blood, taken in connection with sensitization to the hapten diphenylcyclopropenone (DPC). The receptors here all came from a woman aged 40 to 49 with alopecia areata. Some clones in this sample may be carry-over from other donors' samples.

This clonotype was picked up many times. One end of the junction varies from germline; a read error may be responsible. CDR3: CASSVAPSSLREQYF. The CDR3 DNA follows: TGTGCCAGCAGCGTAGCCCCGAGCAGTTTAAGGGAGCAGTACTTC. The V and J genes are TRBV7-6 and TRBJ2-7, with D unresolved. In germline, CDR1 is SGHVS, CDR2 FNYEAQ. This CDR3 is 15 amino acids long.

This clonotype was seen many times. This rearrangement joins TRBV11-2 to TRBJ2-5; perhaps TRBD2 as D (6 bases). Trimming took 8 bases from V and 5 from J, leaving 18 bases between them. The CDR3 runs to 14 residues. Germline V gene sequence: CDR1 SGHAT, CDR2 FQNNGV. CDR3 in DNA: TGTGCCAGCGGGGGGAGCGGATGGCCCGAGACCCAGTACTTC. This sequence encodes CASGGSGWPETQYF.

This clonotype was counted at least ten times. This chain uses TRBV7-2 with TRBJ2-2; D remains unclear. Germline CDR1 SGHTA, CDR2 FQGNSA. Trimming removed 2 bases from V and 2 bases from J, with 12 bases in between. The CDR3 length is 16 residues. CDR3 sequence reads: CASSLTPNLNTGELFF. The CDR3 DNA reads as TGTGCCAGCAGCTTAACCCCAAATCTTAACACCGGGGAGCTGTTTTTT. Variable domain in full (rest from reference TRBV7-2 and TRBJ2-2): GAGVSQSPSNKVTEKGKDVELRCDPISGHTALYWYRQSLGQGLEFLIYFQGNSAPDKSGLPSDRFSAERTGGSVSTLTIQRTQQEDSAVYLCASSLTPNLNTGELFFGEGSRLTVL.

Ten or more counts support this clonotype. The chain is built from TRBV7-2 and TRBJ1-1; D might be TRBD1 (5 bases). Germline lookup yields CDR1 SGHTA and CDR2 FQGNSA. This CDR3 comprises 13 residues. V lost 4 bases to trimming and J lost 4 bases, with 10 bases between them. CDR3 DNA sequence: TGTGCCAGCAGCTCCCTGGGGGTCACTGAAGCTTTCTTT. This sequence encodes CASSSLGVTEAFF.

Many counts were recorded for this clonotype. The gene calls are TRBV21-1 and TRBJ2-7; the table calls TRBD2, which could not be checked here. TRBV21-1 is an annotated pseudogene. The CDR3 has 14 residues. CDR3: CASSRASGSYEQYF. CDR3 DNA sequence: TGTGCCAGCAGCCGGGCTAGCGGCTCCTACGAGCAGTACTTC.

This clonotype was observed a few times. The chain uses TRBV16 and TRBJ1-5; D uncertain. CDR3 length: 14 residues. Trimming removed 4 bases from V and 6 bases from J, with 13 bases in between. CDR1 KGHSY and CDR2 FQNENV come from the germline V gene. This CDR3 is CASSLGPVGQPQHF. The CDR3 bases are TGTGCCAGCAGCCTTGGGCCAGTGGGTCAGCCCCAGCATTTT.

This clonotype was observed a few times. The gene calls are TRBV4-3 and TRBJ2-3; perhaps TRBD2 as D (5 bases). The CDR3 is 13 amino acids. Trimming took off 2 bases at V and 6 bases at J, with 9 bases between the two ends. From germline, CDR1 is LGHNA and CDR2 YSLEER. CDR3 in amino acids: CASSQSRADTQYF. The CDR3 DNA is TGCGCCAGCAGCCAATCGAGGGCCGATACGCAGTATTTT.

This clonotype was counted ten times or more. The V gene is TRBV6-1, the J gene TRBJ1-4; no clear D. CDR1 is MNHNS, CDR2 SASEGT, per germline. The ends were cut back, 7 bases at V and 5 bases at J, with 11 bases in the middle. The length of the CDR3 is 13 residues. CDR3 nucleotides: TGTGCCAGCACTGGAGGCTTGAATGAAAAACTGTTTTTT. Protein product: CASTGGLNEKLFF.

This clonotype was observed once. This rearrangement joins TRBV11-2 to TRBJ2-7; unclear D gene. Germline CDR1 and CDR2: SGHAT and FQNNGV. Trimming took 1 base from V and 4 from J, leaving 17 bases between them. The length of the CDR3 is 16 residues. The chain's CDR3 is CASSLGRHPTSYEQYF. For the CDR3, the DNA is TGTGCCAGCAGCTTAGGACGGCACCCTACTTCATACGAGCAGTACTTC.

The chain uses TRBV6-2 or TRBV6-3 and TRBJ1-4; 7 bases fit TRBD1. From germline, CDR1 is MNHEY and CDR2 SVGEGT. V lost 0 bases, J lost 5 bases, and 6 bases stayed unmatched. This CDR3 contains 16 residues. In DNA, the CDR3 is TGTGCCAGCAGTTACTCGCCGGGACAGTTGAATGAAAAACTGTTTTTT. It translates to CASSYSPGQLNEKLFF.

This clonotype was picked up a small number of times. The rearrangement links TRBV29-1 to TRBJ1-2, with TRBD1 identical over 10 bases. This CDR3 is built from 11 residues. Germline V lookup: CDR1 SQVTM, CDR2 ANQGSEA. V was pared by 7 bases and J by 6 bases, with 2 bases of the junction left unmatched. CDR3 residues: CSGQGANGYTF. The CDR3 DNA reads as TGCAGCGGACAGGGGGCGAATGGCTACACCTTC. Together with reference TRBV29-1 and TRBJ1-2, the CDR3 gives the full variable domain: SAVISQKPSRDICQRGTSLTIQCQVDSQVTMMFWYRQQPGQSLTLIATANQGSEATYESGFVIDKFPISRPNLTFSTLTVSNMSPEDSSIYLCSGQGANGYTFGSGTRLTVV.

This chain joins TRBV6-6 and TRBJ1-2, with a weak D call TRBD1 (6 bases). Germline CDR1 MNHNY, CDR2 SVGAGI (reference sequence). Trimming removed 6 bases at V and 7 bases at J, with 12 bases between. The CDR3 is made up of 12 amino acids. The CDR3 nucleotides read TGTGCCAGCAGGGCAGGGGATAGTGGCTACACCTTC. This sequence encodes CASRAGDSGYTF.

This clonotype was seen many times. V and J are TRBV13 and TRBJ1-2; D is uncertain. The CDR3 totals 15 residues. Germline CDR1 is PRHDT and CDR2 is FYEKMQ (reference sequence). V lost 1 base and J 4 bases, leaving 13 bases between the germline ends. The CDR3 loop reads CASSLVGSVFYGYTF. CDR3 DNA: TGTGCCAGCAGCTTAGTAGGGTCTGTGTTCTATGGCTACACCTTC.

V gene TRBV12-2 combines with J gene TRBJ2-1. TRBV12-2 is marked as a pseudogene. This CDR3 has 13 amino acids. The CDR3 DNA follows: TGTGCAAGTCGCTCCCAGCGTTGGTGGGAGAAGTTCTTC. It specifies CASRSQRWWEKFF.

The gene calls are TRBV5-6 and TRBJ2-7; maybe TRBD2 (6 bases). The CDR3 consists of 16 residues. The V gene's germline CDR1 is SGHDT and CDR2 YYEEEE. V dropped 4 bases and J dropped 0 bases, with 17 bases sitting between them. For the CDR3, the DNA is TGTGCCAGCAGCCCCGGCAACCGGGACTTCTCCTACGAGCAGTACTTC. This codes for CASSPGNRDFSYEQYF.

This clonotype has at least ten counts. This chain connects TRBV28 to TRBJ2-2; 8 bases agree with TRBD2. The CDR3 length is 16 residues. Germline V CDR1 and CDR2: MDHEN, SYDVKM. The J segment lost 0 bases and the V segment lost 5 bases, leaving 5 bases of the junction unmatched. The CDR3 loop is CASSPGTRSNTGELFF. CDR3 nucleotides: TGTGCCAGCAGTCCCGGGACTAGGTCGAACACCGGGGAGCTGTTTTTT.